These 28 T cell receptor beta chains were sequenced from one sample in a study of blood T cells in healthy people across ages. A second about 7 to 11 cycle PCR used barcoded and J-beta primers. TCRdb ran MiXCR on the 5' RACE reads and lists one entry per CDR3 protein. Altogether approximately 780,000 distinct CDR3 sequences are present, around a quarter being singletons, with the ten largest covering roughly 3.1%. A further study also used this sample, focusing on T cells of mothers and their children.

Material for sequencing was blood. Receptor source: a boy aged 5-17 years in good health.

About this clonotype itself: The germline gene is not matched at one end of the junction; a read error may be the cause. V gene TRBV10-3 combines with J gene TRBJ1-1; a possible D gene is TRBD1 (6 bases). The CDR3 has 13 residues. From germline, CDR1 is ENHRY and CDR2 SYGVKD. CDR3 coding DNA: TGTGCCATCAGCTTCGGACAGAACTCTGAAGCTTTCTTT. Translation: CAISFGQNSEAFF.

The chain has TRBV20-1 and TRBJ2-2; D is unclear. CDR3 size: 11 residues. Trimming left V 6 bases short and J 4 bases short, with 6 bases between. CDR1 is DFQATT and CDR2 is SNEGSKA in the germline V gene (reference sequence). The CDR3 bases are TGCAGTGCGCCATTCACCGGGGAGCTGTTTTTT. This gives the protein CSAPFTGELFF.

The CDR3 sequence is CSASTGGPAETQYF. CDR3 nucleotides: TGCAGTGCTAGTACGGGGGGGCCGGCGGAGACCCAGTACTTC. The V call is TRBV20-1, the J call TRBJ2-5, with 8 nucleotides matching TRBD2. The CDR3 loop spans 14 amino acids. The trim removed 3 bases at V and 5 bases at J, leaving 8 bases unmatched. CDR1 and CDR2 (germline): DFQATT, SNEGSKA (reference sequence).

V is TRBV30 and J is TRBJ2-5, with 8 positions matching TRBD2. CDR1 and CDR2 (germline): GTSNPN, SVGIG (reference sequence). Trimming at V came to 0 bases and at J to 0 bases, leaving 3 bases not matched to a gene. This CDR3 comprises 15 residues. CDR3 sequence reads: CAWSVPGGHQETQYF. The CDR3 DNA sequence: TGTGCCTGGAGTGTACCGGGGGGGCACCAAGAGACCCAGTACTTC.

This clonotype was seen only once. The CDR3 sequence is CASSIRGGPQHF. The CDR3, as DNA: TGTGCCAGCAGCATAAGGGGCGGGCCCCAGCATTTT. V is TRBV7-2 and J is TRBJ1-5, with a weak D call TRBD1 (5 bases). There are 12 residues in the CDR3. V lost 5 bases, J lost 9 bases, and 11 bases lay in between. CDR1 and CDR2 (germline): SGHTA, FQGNSA. Complete variable domain (other parts from reference TRBV7-2 and TRBJ1-5): GAGVSQSPSNKVTEKGKDVELRCDPISGHTALYWYRQSLGQGLEFLIYFQGNSAPDKSGLPSDRFSAERTGGSVSTLTIQRTQQEDSAVYLCASSIRGGPQHFGDGTRLSIL.

This clonotype was observed a handful of times. This chain links TRBV27 with TRBJ2-7, with 7 positions matching TRBD2. Trimming cost V 5 bases and J 6 bases; bases outside gene matches: 13. The CDR3 has 15 residues. The germline V gene has CDR1 MNHEY and CDR2 SMNVEV (reference sequence). CDR3 sequence reads: CASSPFGLGVAEQYF. The CDR3 bases are TGTGCCAGCAGTCCATTCGGACTAGGGGTCGCCGAGCAGTACTTC.

This clonotype turned up a few times. The V gene is TRBV7-2, the J gene TRBJ2-5; TRBD1 or TRBD2 may be the D gene (6 bases each). Trimming removed 7 bases at V and 1 base at J, with 16 bases between. The CDR3 contains 15 residues. From germline, CDR1 is SGHTA and CDR2 FQGNSA. This CDR3 reads CASILGGTLQETQYF. CDR3 bases: TGTGCCAGCATCCTAGGGGGGACTCTCCAAGAGACCCAGTACTTC.

The chain uses TRBV7-9 and TRBJ2-3; D perhaps matches TRBD1 (6 bases). Germline V CDR1 and CDR2: SEHNR, FQNEAQ (reference sequence). The CDR3 is made up of 15 amino acids. Trimming shortened V by 5 bases and J by 5 bases, and 17 bases separated the two germline ends. CDR3: CASSLTGILEDTQYF. CDR3 bases: TGTGCCAGCAGCCTAACAGGGATTCTGGAAGATACGCAGTATTTT.

The chain uses TRBV7-6 and TRBJ2-2; the match to TRBD1 covers 8 bases. J lost 6 bases, V lost 2 bases, and 8 bases had no gene match. From germline, CDR1 is SGHVS and CDR2 FNYEAQ. The CDR3 covers 16 residues. In nucleotides, the CDR3 is TGTGCCAGCAGCTTAATGCGACAGGGGTTCGCCGGGGAGCTGTTTTTT. The encoded protein is CASSLMRQGFAGELFF.

Only a few counts were recorded for this clonotype. The chain uses TRBV2 and TRBJ2-5; TRBD2 agrees at 9 bases. In germline, CDR1 is SNHLY, CDR2 FYNNEI. Trimming at V came to 6 bases and at J to 1 base, leaving 3 bases not matched to a gene. The CDR3 contains 14 residues. The CDR3 sequence: CASRQLAGQETQYF. DNA for the CDR3: TGTGCCAGCAGACAACTAGCGGGCCAAGAGACCCAGTACTTC. The full variable domain, in which reference TRBV2 and TRBJ2-5 provide the parts outside the CDR3, is EPEVTQTPSHQVTQMGQEVILRCVPISNHLYFYWYRQILGQKVEFLVSFYNNEISEKSEIFDDQFSVERPDGSNFTLKIRSTKLEDSAMYFCASRQLAGQETQYFGPGTRLLVL.

This rearrangement joins TRBV20-1 to TRBJ2-7; possibly TRBD2 for D (5 bases). CDR3 size: 13 residues. The V end was cut by 6 bases, the J end by 4 bases, with 16 bases between. The germline gives CDR1 DFQATT, CDR2 SNEGSKA (reference sequence). The CDR3 coding sequence is TGCAGTGCCCCAGACCTACGAGGGTACGAGCAGTACTTC. This gives the protein CSAPDLRGYEQYF.

The genes are TRBV24-1 and TRBJ2-5; D is undetermined. The length of the CDR3 is 12 residues. The V end was cut by 3 bases, the J end by 5 bases, with 6 bases between. Germline V gene lookup returns CDR1 KGHDR and CDR2 SFDVKD. CDR3 residues: CATSDATETQYF. CDR3 coding DNA: TGTGCCACCAGTGATGCAACCGAGACCCAGTACTTC.

This clonotype was detected a few times. The rearrangement joins TRBV12-3 or TRBV12-4 to TRBJ2-1, with D possibly matching TRBD2 (6 bases). The assigned J gene may be wrong: the sequence end matches TRBJ2-5 better. This CDR3 contains 14 residues. This CDR3 reads CASSLPGERETQYF. CDR3 DNA: TGTGCCAGCAGTTTGCCGGGAGAGCGTGAGACCCAGTACTTC.

This clonotype was counted between two and nine times. V and J are TRBV20-1 and TRBJ2-1, with 8 bases identical to TRBD1. Germline trimming cut 5 bases from V and 2 bases from J; bases unmatched to any gene: 2. The CDR3 extends over 13 amino acids. Per the germline V gene, CDR1 is DFQATT and CDR2 is SNEGSKA (reference sequence). The CDR3 region is CSAGTGPYNEQFF. The CDR3 nucleotides are TGCAGTGCTGGGACAGGCCCCTACAATGAGCAGTTCTTC.

This clonotype has more than one count but fewer than ten. This chain's CDR3 is CSVEAENYGYTF. DNA for the CDR3: TGCAGCGTTGAAGCGGAAAACTATGGCTACACCTTC. The chain has TRBV29-1 and TRBJ1-2; no clear D. Germline V gives CDR1 SQVTM, CDR2 ANQGSEA. The CDR3 is 12 residues long. V gave up 1 base and J gave up 2 bases, with 5 bases separating them.

This chain joins TRBV20-1 and TRBJ2-2; perhaps D is TRBD1 or TRBD2 (7 bases each). The V end lost 4 bases, the J end lost 9 bases, and 18 bases lay between the germline ends. Germline V lookup: CDR1 DFQATT, CDR2 SNEGSKA (reference sequence). The CDR3 is made up of 14 amino acids. CDR3 protein: CSATGQPSGRELFF. CDR3 DNA: TGCAGTGCTACGGGACAGCCGAGCGGGAGGGAGCTGTTTTTT.

There are a few counts of this clonotype. One end of the junction does not line up with germline, which may come from a read error. This chain uses TRBV20-1 with TRBJ2-1; 10 bases are a match to TRBD2. This CDR3 has 16 residues. Germline CDR1 and CDR2: DFQATT and SNEGSKA (reference sequence). CDR3 bases: TGCAGTGCTAGGATTAGCGGGGGGAGCTCCTACAATGAGCGGTTCTTC. Translated, it gives CSARISGGSSYNERFF.

A note on this clonotype: As the CDR3 is not closed by the conserved phenylalanine or tryptophan, this likely results from a read error. Because the CDR3's place on the DNA is in doubt, the DNA is left out and the CDR3 is given as listed by TCRdb. The V call is TRBV5-6, the J call TRBJ2-4; the DNA was not compared with TRBD1, the D call given in the table. Germline CDR1 is SGHDT and CDR2 is YYEEEE. The CDR3 numbers 13 amino acids, ends counted. The CDR3 sequence is CASMARRDSIHCI.

The chain carries TRBV7-9 and TRBJ2-7; possibly TRBD2 for D (6 bases). There are 12 residues in the CDR3. The germline V gene encodes CDR1 SEHNR and CDR2 FQNEAQ (reference sequence). The V gene lost 5 bases and the J gene lost 2 bases, with 7 bases spanning the gap. The CDR3 DNA sequence: TGTGCCAGCAGCGCGGGACCCTACGAGCAGTACTTC. Translation: CASSAGPYEQYF. The full variable domain, in which reference TRBV7-9 and TRBJ2-7 provide the parts outside the CDR3, is DTGVSQNPRHKITKRGQNVTFRCDPISEHNRLYWYRQTLGQGPEFLTYFQNEAQLEKSRLLSDRFSAERPKGSFSTLEIQRTEQGDSAMYLCASSAGPYEQYFGPGTRLTVT.

This clonotype was picked up a small number of times. The rearrangement links TRBV7-9 to TRBJ1-1, with D possibly matching TRBD1 (5 bases). V gave up 8 bases and J gave up 6 bases, with 10 bases separating them. This CDR3 is 11 amino acids long. Germline V gene sequence: CDR1 SEHNR, CDR2 FQNEAQ (reference sequence). CDR3 protein: CASGGGAEAFF. CDR3 DNA: TGTGCCAGCGGCGGGGGGGCTGAAGCTTTCTTT.

This clonotype showed up just a few times. This sequence joins TRBV28 and TRBJ2-1, with D perhaps assigned TRBD1 or TRBD2 (6 bases each). CDR1 is MDHEN, CDR2 SYDVKM, per germline. This CDR3 region has 15 residues. The V end lost 2 bases, the J end lost 4 bases, and 12 bases lay between the germline ends. CDR3 protein: CASSLVEGGYNEQFF. The CDR3 nucleotides are TGTGCCAGCAGTTTAGTAGAGGGGGGTTACAATGAGCAGTTCTTC. Looking up the rest from reference TRBV28 and TRBJ2-1 gives the full variable domain: DVKVTQSSRYLVKRTGEKVFLECVQDMDHENMFWYRQDPGLGLRLIYFSYDVKMKEKGDIPEGYSVSREKKERFSLILESASTNQTSMYLCASSLVEGGYNEQFFGPGTRLTVL.

This rearrangement joins TRBV19 to TRBJ1-1; D is unclear. V was trimmed by 5 bases and J by 1 base, leaving 8 bases between them. CDR1 and CDR2 from the germline V gene are LNHDA and SQIVND (reference sequence). The length of the CDR3 is 13 residues. The CDR3 DNA sequence: TGTGCCAGTAGTGCAAACTGGAACACTGAAGCTTTCTTT. It translates to CASSANWNTEAFF.

The V gene is TRBV29-1, the J gene TRBJ1-2; TRBD1 matches at 7 bases. The CDR3 is 15 amino acids. V was pared by 1 base and J by 5 bases, with 10 bases of the junction left unmatched. Germline V gene data show CDR1 as SQVTM and CDR2 as ANQGSEA. CDR3 protein: CSVEGLGQDLYGYTF. DNA of the CDR3: TGCAGCGTTGAAGGCCTAGGACAGGACCTTTATGGCTACACCTTC.

In its sample, this clonotype was seen a few times. V is TRBV6-2 or TRBV6-3 and J is TRBJ2-7; 9 positions match TRBD1. After removal of 3 bases from V and 3 bases from J, the junction contained 3 bases not matched to a gene. From germline, CDR1 is MNHEY and CDR2 SVGEGT. The CDR3 totals 14 residues. The CDR3 region has the DNA TGTGCCAGCAGTTATGACAGGGGGTTCTACGAGCAGTACTTC. Encoded protein: CASSYDRGFYEQYF.

This clonotype has just a few counts. This chain links TRBV9 with TRBJ2-5; D might be TRBD2 (6 bases). The CDR3 is 15 amino acids. CDR1 is SGDLS, CDR2 YYNGEE, per germline. Trimming left V 3 bases short and J 5 bases short, with 17 bases between. CDR3 nucleotides: TGTGCCAGCAGCGGCCGGGTGGGGACTGTGGAGACCCAGTACTTC. Translated: CASSGRVGTVETQYF.

This clonotype has more than one count but fewer than ten. The chain couples TRBV7-2 to TRBJ1-2; D ambiguous. Germline CDR1 SGHTA, CDR2 FQGNSA. The CDR3 length is 14 residues. V was shortened by 1 base and J by 5 bases, with 11 bases between the two germline ends. CDR3 bases: TGTGCCAGCAGCTTAGTTCGGTCTACTTATGGCTACACCTTC. Encoded protein: CASSLVRSTYGYTF.

The V and J genes are TRBV28 and TRBJ2-5; 8 nucleotides agree with TRBD2. Looked up from germline, CDR1 is MDHEN and CDR2 is SYDVKM. V dropped 7 bases and J dropped 3; count of bases not matched to a gene: 7. The CDR3 contains 14 residues. CDR3 loop: CASKRGLGKETQYF. Here the CDR3 DNA reads TGTGCCAGCAAGAGGGGACTAGGTAAAGAGACCCAGTACTTC.

This chain joins TRBV25-1 and TRBJ2-5, with a possible D match to TRBD1 (6 bases). The CDR3 is 15 residues long. Trimming stripped 3 bases from V and 2 bases from J, with 13 bases between. CDR1 and CDR2 (germline): MGHDK, SYGVNS. The DNA of the CDR3 is TGTGCCAGCAGTGATCGAGGAAGGGGGCAAGAGACCCAGTACTTC. Amino acid sequence: CASSDRGRGQETQYF.